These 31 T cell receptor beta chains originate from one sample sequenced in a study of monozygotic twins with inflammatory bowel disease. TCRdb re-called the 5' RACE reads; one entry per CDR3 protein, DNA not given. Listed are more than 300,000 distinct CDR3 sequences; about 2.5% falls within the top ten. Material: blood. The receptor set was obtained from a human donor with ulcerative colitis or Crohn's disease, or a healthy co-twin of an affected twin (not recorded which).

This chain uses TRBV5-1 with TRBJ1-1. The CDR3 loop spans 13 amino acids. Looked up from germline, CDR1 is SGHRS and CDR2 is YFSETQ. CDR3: CASSPIPTAEAFF.

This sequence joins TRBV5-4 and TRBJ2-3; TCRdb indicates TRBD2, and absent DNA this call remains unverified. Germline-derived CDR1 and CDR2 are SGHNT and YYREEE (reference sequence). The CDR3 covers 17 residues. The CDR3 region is CASSALLATSGGDTQYF.

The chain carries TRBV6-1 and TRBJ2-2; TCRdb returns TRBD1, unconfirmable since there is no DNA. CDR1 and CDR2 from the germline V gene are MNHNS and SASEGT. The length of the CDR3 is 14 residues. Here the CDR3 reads CASRPGGKGGELFF.

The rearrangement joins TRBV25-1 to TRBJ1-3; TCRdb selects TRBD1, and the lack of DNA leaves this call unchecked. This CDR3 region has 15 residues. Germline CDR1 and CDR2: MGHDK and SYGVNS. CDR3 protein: CASSELKGGGNTIYF.

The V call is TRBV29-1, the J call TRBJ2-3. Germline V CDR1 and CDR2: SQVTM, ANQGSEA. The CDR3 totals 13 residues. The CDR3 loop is CSVGTSFTDTQYF.

CDR3 amino acids: CASSLFSGSEDEAFF. The rearrangement uses TRBV7-2 and TRBJ1-1. This CDR3 is 15 amino acids long. CDR1 is SGHTA and CDR2 is FQGNSA in the germline V gene.

CDR3 amino acids: CASSPSGRWDQETQYF. The chain is built from TRBV18 and TRBJ2-5. Germline V CDR1 and CDR2: KGHSH, LQKENI. The length of the CDR3 is 16 residues.

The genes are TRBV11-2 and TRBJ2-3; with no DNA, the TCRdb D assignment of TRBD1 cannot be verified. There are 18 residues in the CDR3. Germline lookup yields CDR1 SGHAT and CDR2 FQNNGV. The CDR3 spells CASSSLRDRGQGTDTQYF.

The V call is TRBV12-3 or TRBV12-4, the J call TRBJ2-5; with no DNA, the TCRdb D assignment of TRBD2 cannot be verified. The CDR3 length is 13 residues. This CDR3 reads CASRRGGRETQYF.

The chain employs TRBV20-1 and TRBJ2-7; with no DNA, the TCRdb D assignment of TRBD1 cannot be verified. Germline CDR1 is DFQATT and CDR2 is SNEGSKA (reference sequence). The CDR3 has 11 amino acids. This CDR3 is CSAPDRYEQYF.

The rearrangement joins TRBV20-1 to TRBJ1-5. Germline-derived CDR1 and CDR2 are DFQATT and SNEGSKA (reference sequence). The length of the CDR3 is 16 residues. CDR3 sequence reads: CSARERGKVSNQPQHF.

The CDR3 region is CSAPPQQGLYNSPLHF. This chain connects TRBV20-1 to TRBJ1-6; the TCRdb D gene call, TRBD1, has no DNA to confirm it. Germline lookup yields CDR1 DFQATT and CDR2 SNEGSKA (reference sequence). This CDR3 spans 16 amino acids.

The CDR3 reads CASSPQRGGAYNEQFF. The chain combines TRBV18 with TRBJ2-1; no DNA is available, so the TRBD2 call from TCRdb remains unchecked. The CDR3 totals 16 residues. Germline-derived CDR1 and CDR2 are KGHSH and LQKENI.

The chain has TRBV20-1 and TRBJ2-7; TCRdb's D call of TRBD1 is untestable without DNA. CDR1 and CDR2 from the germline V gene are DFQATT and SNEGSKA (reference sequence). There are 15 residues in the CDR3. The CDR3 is CSARVSGTTFYEQYF.

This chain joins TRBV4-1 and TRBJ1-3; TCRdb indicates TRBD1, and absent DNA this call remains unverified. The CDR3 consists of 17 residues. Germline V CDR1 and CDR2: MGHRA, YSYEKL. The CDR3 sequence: CASSQDIGGGSGNTIYF.

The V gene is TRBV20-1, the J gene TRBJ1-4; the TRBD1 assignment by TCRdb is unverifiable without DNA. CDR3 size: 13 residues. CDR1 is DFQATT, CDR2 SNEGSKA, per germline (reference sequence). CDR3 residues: CSASSDAPLRLFF.

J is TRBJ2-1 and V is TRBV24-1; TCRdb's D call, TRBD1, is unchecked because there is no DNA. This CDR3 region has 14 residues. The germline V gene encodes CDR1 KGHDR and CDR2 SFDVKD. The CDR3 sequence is CATAGDRLLNEQFF.

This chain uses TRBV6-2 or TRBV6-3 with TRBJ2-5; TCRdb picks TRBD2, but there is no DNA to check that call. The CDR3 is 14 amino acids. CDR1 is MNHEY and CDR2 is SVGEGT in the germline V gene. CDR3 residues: CASSYSALQETQYF.

The CDR3 loop is CARDWGPDTQYF. The chain links TRBV30 to TRBJ2-3. The CDR3 extends over 12 amino acids. The germline V gene has CDR1 GTSNPN and CDR2 SVGIG (reference sequence). The whole variable domain, filled in from reference TRBV30 and TRBJ2-3, reads SQTIHQWPATLVQPVGSPLSLECTVEGTSNPNLYWYRQAAGRGLQLLFYSVGIGQISSEVPQNLSASRPQDRQFILSSKKLLLSDSGFYLCARDWGPDTQYFGPGTRLTVL.

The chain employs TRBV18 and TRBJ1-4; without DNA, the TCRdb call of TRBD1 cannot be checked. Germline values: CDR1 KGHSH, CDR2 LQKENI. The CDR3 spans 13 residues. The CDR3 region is CASSPTDNEKLFF.

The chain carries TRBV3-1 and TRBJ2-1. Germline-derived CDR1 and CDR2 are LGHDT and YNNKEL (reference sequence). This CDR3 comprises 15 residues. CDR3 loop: CASSQAGGSYNEQFF.

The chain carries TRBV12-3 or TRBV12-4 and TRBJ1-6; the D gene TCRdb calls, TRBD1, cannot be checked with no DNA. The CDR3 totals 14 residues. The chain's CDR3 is CASSRTGLSSPLHF.

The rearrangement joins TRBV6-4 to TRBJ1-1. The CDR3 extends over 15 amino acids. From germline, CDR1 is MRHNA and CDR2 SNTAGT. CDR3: CASSDVVGLGTEAFF.

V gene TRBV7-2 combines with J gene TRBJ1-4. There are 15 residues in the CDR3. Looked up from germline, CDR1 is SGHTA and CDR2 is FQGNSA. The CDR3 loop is CASSLVALRPEKLFF.

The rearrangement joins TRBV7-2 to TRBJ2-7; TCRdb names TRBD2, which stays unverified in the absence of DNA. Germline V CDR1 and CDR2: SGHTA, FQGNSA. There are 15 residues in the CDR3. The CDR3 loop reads CASSLGLAGIYEQYF. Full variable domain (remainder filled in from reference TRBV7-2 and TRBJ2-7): GAGVSQSPSNKVTEKGKDVELRCDPISGHTALYWYRQSLGQGLEFLIYFQGNSAPDKSGLPSDRFSAERTGGSVSTLTIQRTQQEDSAVYLCASSLGLAGIYEQYFGPGTRLTVT.

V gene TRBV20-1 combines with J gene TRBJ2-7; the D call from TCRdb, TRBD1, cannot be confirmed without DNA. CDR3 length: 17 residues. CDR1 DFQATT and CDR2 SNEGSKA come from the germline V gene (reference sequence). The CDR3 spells CSARDETGGALSNEQYF.

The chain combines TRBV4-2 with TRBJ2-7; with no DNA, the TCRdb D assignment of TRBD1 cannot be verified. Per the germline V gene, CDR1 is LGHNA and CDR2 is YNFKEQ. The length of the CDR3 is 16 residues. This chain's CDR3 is CASSQAPGQEAHEQYF.

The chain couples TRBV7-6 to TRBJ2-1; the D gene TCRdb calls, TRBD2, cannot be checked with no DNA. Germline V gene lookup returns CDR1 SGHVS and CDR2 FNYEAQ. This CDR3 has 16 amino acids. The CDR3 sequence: CASSLGGLAGDNEQFF. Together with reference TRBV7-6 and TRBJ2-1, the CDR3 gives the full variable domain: GAGVSQSPRYKVTKRGQDVALRCDPISGHVSLYWYRQALGQGPEFLTYFNYEAQQDKSGLPNDRFSAERPEGSISTLTIQRTEQRDSAMYRCASSLGGLAGDNEQFFGPGTRLTVL.

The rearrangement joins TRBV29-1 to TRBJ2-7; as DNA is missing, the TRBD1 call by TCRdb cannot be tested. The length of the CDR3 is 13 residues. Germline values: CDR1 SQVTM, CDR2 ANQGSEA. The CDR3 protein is CSVAAGGSYEQYF.

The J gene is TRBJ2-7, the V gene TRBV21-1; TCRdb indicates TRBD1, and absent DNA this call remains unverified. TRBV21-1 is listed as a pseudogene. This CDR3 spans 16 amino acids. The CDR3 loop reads CASSSPGQQAAYEQYF.

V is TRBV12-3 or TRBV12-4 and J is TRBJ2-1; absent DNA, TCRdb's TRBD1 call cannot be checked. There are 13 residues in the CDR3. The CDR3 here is CASSPTGGNEQFF.